The 23 T cell receptor beta chains listed next were all sequenced from one sample in a study of T cell changes during pregnancy in multiple sclerosis. Repertoires were generated with immunoSEQ multiplex PCR, while TCRdb's copy carries only in-frame clones and drops some. In the table there are about 77,000 clones, under 95% of which are singletons. The starting material was peripheral blood, obtained after pregnancy. These receptors were collected from a female donor in good health, enrolled as a control in a pregnancy study.

The rearrangement links TRBV11-2 to TRBJ2-1; 10 bases agree with TRBD2. CDR3 size: 16 residues. Germline-derived CDR1 and CDR2 are SGHAT and FQNNGV. The J segment lost 0 bases and the V segment lost 2 bases, leaving 1 base of the junction unmatched. DNA of the CDR3: TGTGCCAGCAGCTTATCTAGCGGGAGCTCCTACAATGAGCAGTTCTTC. Protein: CASSLSSGSSYNEQFF. Based on the CDR3 plus reference TRBV11-2 and TRBJ2-1, the full variable domain is EAGVAQSPRYKIIEKRQSVAFWCNPISGHATLYWYQQILGQGPKLLIQFQNNGVVDDSQLPKDRFSAERLKGVDSTLKIQPAKLEDSAVYLCASSLSSGSSYNEQFFGPGTRLTVL.

The V gene is TRBV19, the J gene TRBJ1-1; 8 nucleotides match TRBD1. Looked up from germline, CDR1 is LNHDA and CDR2 is SQIVND (reference sequence). This CDR3 has 16 residues. J lost 3 bases, V lost 4 bases, and 10 bases had no gene match. The CDR3 DNA sequence: TGTGCCAGTAGTAGTAGACCTCAGGGGGCTTACACTGAAGCTTTCTTT. This sequence encodes CASSSRPQGAYTEAFF.

This clone occurred once. The rearrangement joins TRBV5-5 to TRBJ1-5; possible D gene TRBD1, 6 bases. V shed 0 bases and J shed 4 bases, with 11 bases lying between them. The CDR3 loop spans 15 amino acids. Germline V gives CDR1 SGHKS, CDR2 YYEKEE (reference sequence). The CDR3 bases are TGTGCCAGCAGCTTGGCCGGCACAGGGAATCAGCCCCAGCATTTT. Protein product: CASSLAGTGNQPQHF. The whole variable domain, filled in from reference TRBV5-5 and TRBJ1-5, reads DAGVTQSPTHLIKTRGQQVTLRCSPISGHKSVSWYQQVLGQGPQFIFQYYEKEERGRGNFPDRFSARQFPNYSSELNVNALLLGDSALYLCASSLAGTGNQPQHFGDGTRLSIL.

The CDR3 here is CATSEKGLAETQYF. CDR3 DNA sequence: TGTGCCACCAGCGAAAAAGGACTAGCCGAGACCCAGTACTTC. The chain uses TRBV15 and TRBJ2-5; 8 nucleotides match TRBD2. Germline assignment: CDR1 LNHNV and CDR2 YYDKDF (reference sequence). The CDR3 consists of 14 residues. J gave up 5 bases and V 5 bases, and 7 bases lay outside the gene matches.

The chain recombines TRBV12-1 with TRBJ2-2; TRBD2, as called in the table, went unchecked against the DNA. TRBV12-1 has pseudogene status. The CDR3 contains 19 residues. CDR3 sequence reads: CASSPSLTSGSPRTGELFF. CDR3 nucleotide sequence: TGTGCCAGCAGCCCCTCCCTGACTAGCGGGAGTCCGCGGACCGGGGAGCTGTTTTTT.

The V call is TRBV5-1, the J call TRBJ2-2, with 9 bases aligning to TRBD1. CDR3 length: 14 residues. Germline V CDR1 and CDR2: SGHRS, YFSETQ. J was trimmed by 10 bases and V by 1 base; bases with no gene match: 5. CDR3 nucleotides: TGCGCCAGCAGCTTGCAGGGGGACAGGGAGGAGCTGTTTTTT. Amino acid sequence: CASSLQGDREELFF.

The CDR3 reads CASSQGGRVYSNQPQHF. CDR3 DNA: TGTGCCAGCAGTCAGGGCGGGAGGGTTTATAGCAATCAGCCCCAGCATTTT. The chain recombines TRBV27 with TRBJ1-5; D possibly corresponds to TRBD1 (5 bases). Germline assignment: CDR1 MNHEY and CDR2 SMNVEV (reference sequence). This CDR3 contains 17 residues. V was cut by 5 bases and J by 0 bases, with 17 bases left in between.

CDR3 sequence reads: CAISDRQGSDLRVQYF. The CDR3 DNA reads as TGTGCCATCAGTGATAGGCAGGGGTCAGATTTGAGGGTTCAGTACTTC. This chain links TRBV10-3 with TRBJ2-4, with TRBD1 as a possible D gene (6 bases). Germline values: CDR1 ENHRY, CDR2 SYGVKD. V was pared by 3 bases and J by 11 bases, with 23 bases between. This CDR3 has 16 residues.

DNA for the CDR3: TGTGCCAGCTCACCAGGGACAGGCTCCTACAATGAGCAGTTCTTC. Protein sequence: CASSPGTGSYNEQFF. The rearrangement uses TRBV18 and TRBJ2-1; 8 nucleotides line up with TRBD1. The V gene's germline CDR1 is KGHSH and CDR2 LQKENI. This CDR3 contains 15 residues. The trim removed 2 bases at V and 0 bases at J, leaving 0 bases unmatched.

V usage is TRBV6-5 and J usage is TRBJ2-5; D unclear. Germline CDR1 MNHEY, CDR2 SVGAGI. V lost 4 bases, J lost 0 bases, and 12 bases lay in between. CDR3 length: 15 amino acids. The CDR3 loop reads CASSFNRAHQETQYF. For the CDR3, the DNA is TGTGCCAGCAGTTTCAACAGAGCCCACCAAGAGACCCAGTACTTC.

The genes are TRBV19 and TRBJ1-5; D is possibly TRBD1 (5 bases). This CDR3 is built from 15 residues. Germline CDR1 and CDR2: LNHDA and SQIVND (reference sequence). V was shortened by 5 bases and J by 2 bases, with 13 bases between the two germline ends. In nucleotides, the CDR3 is TGTGCCAGTAGTCCCGGCCCCAGGGGCAATCAGCCCCAGCATTTT. Amino acid sequence: CASSPGPRGNQPQHF.

On this clone: A read error may account for a junction end that differs from germline. The chain employs TRBV7-7 and TRBJ2-7; 7 nucleotides align to TRBD1. In germline, CDR1 is SSHAT, CDR2 FNYEAQ (reference sequence). This CDR3 has 13 amino acids. CDR3 sequence: CASSLTGKDEQYF. The CDR3 bases are TGTGCTAGCAGCTTGACAGGGAAGGACGAGCAGTACTTC.

The chain is built from TRBV9 and TRBJ2-3; 7 positions agree with TRBD2. V dropped 8 bases and J dropped 1; count of bases not matched to a gene: 10. The V gene's germline CDR1 is SGDLS and CDR2 YYNGEE. The CDR3 spans 15 residues. The CDR3: CASGEGLAGTDTQYF. CDR3 sequence (DNA): TGTGCCAGTGGGGAAGGGCTAGCGGGCACAGATACGCAGTATTTT. The complete variable domain, with remaining parts taken from reference TRBV9 and TRBJ2-3, reads DSGVTQTPKHLITATGQRVTLRCSPRSGDLSVYWYQQSLDQGLQFLIQYYNGEERAKGNILERFSAQQFPDLHSELNLSSLELGDSALYFCASGEGLAGTDTQYFGPGTRLTVL.

This clone was found a few times. The V gene is TRBV18, the J gene TRBJ1-1; TRBD1 aligns across 7 bases. The CDR3 contains 12 residues. Germline V gives CDR1 KGHSH, CDR2 LQKENI. The V segment lost 2 bases and the J segment 6 bases; nucleotides outside the gene matches: 0. The DNA of the CDR3 is TGTGCCAGCTCACCAAGGGGGCCTGAAGCTTTCTTT. The encoded protein is CASSPRGPEAFF. The variable domain in full, with the rest retrieved from reference TRBV18 and TRBJ1-1, is NAGVMQNPRHLVRRRGQEARLRCSPMKGHSHVYWYRQLPEEGLKFMVYLQKENIIDESGMPKERFSAEFPKEGPSILRIQQVVRGDSAAYFCASSPRGPEAFFGQGTRLTVV.

As for this clone: Its ends do not fully match the called genes, so a read error is possible. J is TRBJ2-1 and V is TRBV7-7, with 8 bases aligning to TRBD1. The length of the CDR3 is 14 residues. Per germline, CDR1 SSHAT and CDR2 FNYEAQ (reference sequence). The CDR3 nucleotides are TGTGCTAGCAGTTTATTGGGACAGGCCAATGAGCAGTTCTTC. The encoded protein is CASSLLGQANEQFF.

The V call is TRBV28, the J call TRBJ2-3; no clear D gene. Germline V gives CDR1 MDHEN, CDR2 SYDVKM. The CDR3 sequence is 14 residues long. Trimming pared 3 bases from V and 7 bases from J, leaving 14 bases between. DNA of the CDR3: TGTGCCAGCAGTTTCGCGGCTAGTAGTTATACGCAGTATTTT. Translation: CASSFAASSYTQYF. The full variable domain, with the rest looked up from reference TRBV28 and TRBJ2-3, is DVKVTQSSRYLVKRTGEKVFLECVQDMDHENMFWYRQDPGLGLRLIYFSYDVKMKEKGDIPEGYSVSREKKERFSLILESASTNQTSMYLCASSFAASSYTQYFGPGTRLTVL.

J is TRBJ2-1 and V is TRBV30; 10 positions match TRBD2. The germline CDR1 and CDR2 sequences are GTSNPN and SVGIG (reference sequence). Trimming at V came to 8 bases and at J to 7 bases, leaving 8 bases not matched to a gene. CDR3 length equals 13 residues. DNA for the CDR3: TGTGCCCTCAGCGGGAGGGCCTTTAATGAGCAGTTCTTC. Translation gives CALSGRAFNEQFF.

Comment on this clone: At one of its ends the junction is not consistent with the germline gene, which may arise from a read error. This chain joins TRBV7-9 and TRBJ2-1; D is possibly TRBD1 (6 bases). CDR1 SEHNR and CDR2 FQNEAQ come from the germline V gene (reference sequence). The CDR3 has 17 amino acids. CDR3 region: CASSPPIRGVLYNGQFF. CDR3 sequence (DNA): TGTGCCAGCAGCCCTCCTATCAGGGGAGTACTCTACAATGGGCAGTTCTTC.

This sequence joins TRBV9 and TRBJ2-3; 15 nucleotides line up with TRBD2. The trim removed 3 bases at V and 0 bases at J, leaving 8 bases unmatched. The germline gives CDR1 SGDLS, CDR2 YYNGEE. The CDR3 length is 19 residues. This chain's CDR3 is CASSEGLAGGRRSTDTQYF. The CDR3 DNA is TGTGCCAGCAGCGAGGGACTAGCGGGGGGACGCAGGAGCACAGATACGCAGTATTTT. The full variable domain, its missing parts supplied by reference TRBV9 and TRBJ2-3, is DSGVTQTPKHLITATGQRVTLRCSPRSGDLSVYWYQQSLDQGLQFLIQYYNGEERAKGNILERFSAQQFPDLHSELNLSSLELGDSALYFCASSEGLAGGRRSTDTQYFGPGTRLTVL.

The rearrangement links TRBV18 to TRBJ2-1; 8 bases align to TRBD2. V gave up 3 bases and J gave up 0 bases; unmatched junction bases: 7. The CDR3 is 17 amino acids. CDR1 is KGHSH, CDR2 LQKENI, per germline. The CDR3: CASSPGLAGSSYNEQFF. The DNA for the CDR3 is TGTGCCAGCTCACCCGGGCTAGCGGGTAGCTCCTACAATGAGCAGTTCTTC.

J is TRBJ2-7 and V is TRBV18; 7 bases map to TRBD1. The J segment lost 6 bases and the V segment lost 8 bases, leaving 10 bases of the junction unmatched. This CDR3 is built from 13 residues. In germline, CDR1 is KGHSH, CDR2 LQKENI. In DNA, the CDR3 is TGTGCCAGCCAGGGACAGTCTTCCGGCGAGCAGTACTTC. This codes for CASQGQSSGEQYF. Full variable domain (missing parts from reference TRBV18 and TRBJ2-7): NAGVMQNPRHLVRRRGQEARLRCSPMKGHSHVYWYRQLPEEGLKFMVYLQKENIIDESGMPKERFSAEFPKEGPSILRIQQVVRGDSAAYFCASQGQSSGEQYFGPGTRLTVT.

V and J are TRBV2 and TRBJ2-7, with a weak D call TRBD2 (5 bases). Trimming left V 9 bases short and J 6 bases short, with 15 bases between. The CDR3 runs 12 residues. Germline V gene sequence: CDR1 SNHLY, CDR2 FYNNEI. The CDR3 region has the DNA TGTGCCAGTACTAGGGCCGTCCGCGAGCAGTACTTC. Translation gives CASTRAVREQYF.

This clone was counted between two and nine times. The genes are TRBV28 and TRBJ2-3, with a tentative D call TRBD2 (5 bases). V gave up 6 bases and J gave up 6 bases, with 10 bases separating them. The germline gives CDR1 MDHEN, CDR2 SYDVKM. The CDR3 loop spans 12 amino acids. CDR3 nucleotides: TGTGCCAGCAGCCCCCGAGGGGATACGCAGTATTTT. This encodes CASSPRGDTQYF.